This T cell receptor beta chain originates from a study of metastatic and nonmetastatic thyroid tumors. MiXCR re-clonotyped the PCR reads for TCRdb. The sample consists of just over 20,000 clones, 15% to 17% of them appearing once. Thyroid surgery was performed in patients who had received no treatment beforehand. V was trimmed by 5 bases and J by 3 bases, leaving 17 bases between them. The CDR3 is made up of 15 amino acids. Germline CDR1 MNHEY, CDR2 SVGEGT. The specimen was blood. The receptor's source is a female donor with papillary thyroid cancer or a benign thyroid nodule (not recorded which). Some clones in this sample may be carry-over from other donors' samples. V gene TRBV6-2 or TRBV6-3 combines with J gene TRBJ2-7; D could derive from TRBD1 or TRBD2 (5 bases each). In nucleotides, the CDR3 is TGTGCCAGCAGTACCCCCGGGGCGAGACTCTACGAGCAGTACTTC. It yields the protein CASSTPGARLYEQYF.